This T cell receptor (beta chain) was sequenced during a study of cytomegalovirus exposure and HLA in healthy donors (dated by TCRdb to about 2017). As for the study more broadly: According to a later analysis, one platform produced both the 120 validation repertoires and the approximately 660 repertoires of the first cohort. The study aimed to test whether signatures of past pathogen exposure could be identified by cataloging public T cell receptors. In addition to the first cohort of 650 to 750 subjects, a separate validation cohort of 130 or so different subjects was used. To predict cytomegalovirus infection status, the study combined high-throughput TCR immunosequencing, statistical association of individual TCRs with disease status, and machine learning.

Points the paper makes about the study in general: In vitro tests confirmed that three of the cytomegalovirus-associated TCR beta chains recognize cytomegalovirus antigens. The authors suggested that the approach could potentially be generalized to other disease states and immunological phenotypes. The classifier was reported to diagnose cytomegalovirus status with high specificity and sensitivity in both the original and validation cohorts. In the study, approximately 160 TCR beta chains were listed as associated with cytomegalovirus. Most TCR sequences were observed very rarely across donors, whereas some public TCRs were present in many individuals. Of the cluster scores, approximately 95% were above 0 in a later analysis, which found that TCRs clustered in the first cohort also tended to co-occur in the roughly 130 validation repertoires. A later analysis had no HLA typing for the validation cohort, so co-occurrence there was scored across all 130 or so repertoires.

About this clone: Its antigen target is currently unknown. Nothing much larger sits one base from this clone, and base qualities are not available.

Library preparation was by the immunoSEQ multiplex PCR assay. The paper's processing steps were these. To diagnose cytomegalovirus status from the catalog of TCR beta chain sequences, a statistical classification framework was built. Drawn from immuneACCESS, this table holds only the in-frame rearrangements with V and J called that TCRdb kept. Clones are partly lost; checked studies trace under half to an unresolved V gene and leave the rest unexplained. V and J calls and clone size are as listed in that table; D and trimming were resolved from the DNA. The sample table contains 120,000 or so clones; only one count was recorded for about 87% of them. Clones ranked in the top ten supply 1.5% to 2% of the sample. The donors were included in the validation cohort of over a hundred subjects, a group kept apart from the approximately 650-subject first cohort. Via the germline V gene, CDR1 is MRHNA and CDR2 SNTAGT. Trimming removed 9 bases from V and 5 bases from J; the gene matches leave 5 bases unexplained. From its cysteine to its phenylalanine, the CDR3 spans 13 amino acids. Just the 39-base CDR3 DNA is kept, in frame starting at base 1.

The receptor's source is a man younger than 35 in good health and CMV-seronegative. The rearrangement combines TRBV6-4 with TRBJ2-3, with TRBD2 identical over 10 junction bases. Sequencing was carried out using PBMCs. The DNA sequence is as follows: TGTGCCAGGGAAGCGGGGGGGCGAGATACGCAGTATTTT. Its translation is CAREAGGRDTQYF.